This is a list of T cell receptor beta chains from one sample in a study of cytomegalovirus exposure and HLA in healthy donors. Sequencing was performed with immunoSEQ multiplex PCR; in TCRdb, only in-frame clones are kept and a portion is missing. This table holds 40,000 to 55,000 clones. The sequencing input was PBMCs. Every receptor here comes from a male donor in good health and CMV-seropositive. Each CDR3 is given with its conserved first and last residue. A D gene is named only where the DNA matches it firmly.

v_gene: TRBV2; d_gene: .; j_gene: TRBJ2-3; CDR3aa: CASLGTNTDTQYF; CDR3nt: TGTGCCTCGTTAGGGACAAACACAGATACGCAGTATTTT
v_gene: TRBV6-5; d_gene: TRBD1; j_gene: TRBJ2-2; CDR3aa: CASSRTGSNTGELFF; CDR3nt: TGTGCCAGCAGCCGGACAGGATCGAACACCGGGGAGCTGTTTTTT
v_gene: TRBV10-3; d_gene: .; j_gene: TRBJ2-2; CDR3aa: CAIAPGLQNTGELFF; CDR3nt: TGTGCCATCGCGCCGGGACTTCAGAACACCGGGGAGCTGTTTTTT
v_gene: TRBV6-5; d_gene: .; j_gene: TRBJ1-6; CDR3aa: CASSGENNSPLHF; CDR3nt: TGTGCCAGCAGCGGGGAAAATAATTCACCCCTCCACTTT
v_gene: TRBV5-1; d_gene: TRBD1; j_gene: TRBJ1-2; CDR3aa: CASSAWTGDERLMVHGYTF; CDR3nt: TGCGCCAGCAGCGCATGGACAGGGGACGAACGTCTTATGGTCCATGGCTACACCTTC
v_gene: TRBV28; d_gene: TRBD2; j_gene: TRBJ2-7; CDR3aa: CASSWRGGSYEQYF; CDR3nt: TGTGCCAGCAGTTGGCGGGGGGGATCCTACGAGCAGTACTTC
v_gene: TRBV5-1; d_gene: .; j_gene: TRBJ2-7; CDR3aa: CASSVGGPYEQYF; CDR3nt: TGCGCCAGCAGTGTGGGGGGTCCTTACGAGCAGTACTTC
v_gene: TRBV2; d_gene: .; j_gene: TRBJ1-6; CDR3aa: CASSPIYGQPPNSPLHF; CDR3nt: TGTGCCAGCAGTCCAATTTACGGACAGCCCCCTAATTCACCCCTCCACTTT
v_gene: TRBV4-3; d_gene: TRBD1; j_gene: TRBJ1-3; CDR3aa: CASSQAEQGSLGNTIYF; CDR3nt: TGCGCCAGCAGCCAAGCCGAACAGGGGTCACTTGGAAACACCATATATTTT
v_gene: TRBV4-3; d_gene: .; j_gene: TRBJ1-1; CDR3aa: CASSQEGGARDTEAFF; CDR3nt: TGCGCCAGCAGCCAAGAAGGGGGAGCCAGGGACACTGAAGCTTTCTTT
v_gene: TRBV27; d_gene: TRBD1; j_gene: TRBJ2-1; CDR3aa: CASSLSGTGVWSEQFF; CDR3nt: TGTGCCAGCAGTCTCTCCGGGACAGGGGTTTGGAGTGAGCAGTTCTTC
v_gene: TRBV5-5; d_gene: .; j_gene: TRBJ1-3; CDR3aa: CASSLDRVSHSSSGNTIYF; CDR3nt: TGTGCCAGCAGCTTGGACAGGGTTAGCCACTCCAGCTCTGGAAACACCATATATTTT
v_gene: TRBV5-6; d_gene: TRBD1; j_gene: TRBJ2-5; CDR3aa: CASSSWSQGAEETQYF; CDR3nt: TGTGCCAGCAGCTCTTGGTCACAGGGGGCTGAAGAGACCCAGTACTTC
v_gene: TRBV5-1; d_gene: .; j_gene: TRBJ1-2; CDR3aa: CASSLWVYGPQGGYTF; CDR3nt: TGCGCCAGCAGCTTGTGGGTCTACGGTCCGCAGGGTGGCTACACCTTC
v_gene: TRBV6-5; d_gene: .; j_gene: TRBJ1-5; CDR3aa: CASSSGYQPQHF; CDR3nt: TGTGCCAGCAGTTCGGGGTATCAGCCCCAGCATTTT
v_gene: TRBV4-3; d_gene: TRBD2; j_gene: TRBJ2-3; CDR3aa: CASRKSERGLGDTQYF; CDR3nt: TGCGCCAGCAGAAAAAGTGAGCGGGGGCTTGGAGATACGCAGTATTTT
v_gene: TRBV19; d_gene: .; j_gene: TRBJ1-1; CDR3aa: CASSIRGANTEAFF; CDR3nt: TGTGCCAGTAGTATACGGGGGGCGAACACTGAAGCTTTCTTT
v_gene: TRBV4-2; d_gene: TRBD1; j_gene: TRBJ2-1; CDR3aa: CASSQDLTGSPSYNEQFF; CDR3nt: TGTGCCAGCAGCCAAGATCTGACAGGGTCCCCCTCCTACAATGAGCAGTTCTTC
v_gene: TRBV4-2; d_gene: .; j_gene: TRBJ2-5; CDR3aa: CASSQAVQETQYF; CDR3nt: TGTGCCAGCAGCCAAGCAGTCCAAGAGACCCAGTACTTC
v_gene: TRBV9; d_gene: TRBD2; j_gene: TRBJ2-3; CDR3aa: CASSVGLAGATWGADTQYF; CDR3nt: TGTGCCAGCAGCGTAGGGCTAGCGGGGGCAACATGGGGAGCAGATACGCAGTATTTT
v_gene: TRBV27; d_gene: .; j_gene: TRBJ1-5; CDR3aa: CASSLFSGGWEPQHF; CDR3nt: TGTGCCAGCAGCCTGTTTTCAGGTGGATGGGAGCCCCAGCATTTT
v_gene: TRBV27; d_gene: TRBD1; j_gene: TRBJ2-7; CDR3aa: CASSLLGTGNQGKTSYEQYF; CDR3nt: TGTGCCAGCAGTTTATTAGGGACAGGGAACCAAGGGAAGACCTCCTACGAGCAGTACTTC
v_gene: TRBV14; d_gene: TRBD2; j_gene: TRBJ2-7; CDR3aa: CASSQGGGFHEQYF; CDR3nt: TGTGCCAGCAGCCAAGGGGGGGGGTTCCACGAGCAGTACTTC
v_gene: TRBV13; d_gene: TRBD1; j_gene: TRBJ1-1; CDR3aa: CASRTGTGRAFF; CDR3nt: TGTGCCAGCAGAACCGGGACAGGGCGAGCTTTCTTT
v_gene: TRBV10-2; d_gene: .; j_gene: TRBJ1-2; CDR3aa: CASREWVLPGDYGYTF; CDR3nt: TGCGCCAGTCGGGAGTGGGTACTCCCTGGGGACTATGGCTACACCTTC
v_gene: TRBV6-5; d_gene: .; j_gene: TRBJ1-6; CDR3aa: CASSYYWTGYNSPLHF; CDR3nt: TGTGCCAGCAGTTACTACTGGACGGGGTATAATTCACCCCTCCACTTT
v_gene: TRBV28; d_gene: .; j_gene: TRBJ1-1; CDR3aa: CASSQGSTEAFF; CDR3nt: TGTGCCAGCAGCCAGGGTAGCACTGAAGCTTTCTTT
v_gene: TRBV7-2; d_gene: TRBD1; j_gene: TRBJ2-7; CDR3aa: CASSAPGQLYEQYF; CDR3nt: TGTGCCAGCAGCGCCCCGGGACAGCTATACGAGCAGTACTTC
v_gene: TRBV4-3; d_gene: .; j_gene: TRBJ2-7; CDR3aa: CASSRESGYEQYF; CDR3nt: TGCGCCAGCAGCCGCGAATCAGGGTACGAGCAGTACTTC
v_gene: TRBV30; d_gene: TRBD2; j_gene: TRBJ2-7; CDR3aa: CAWSVPSGAYEQYF; CDR3nt: TGTGCCTGGAGTGTACCTAGCGGGGCCTACGAGCAGTACTTC
v_gene: TRBV4-1; d_gene: .; j_gene: TRBJ2-3; CDR3aa: CASSQGGLGADTQYF; CDR3nt: TGCGCCAGCAGCCAAGGAGGGCTAGGAGCAGATACGCAGTATTTT
v_gene: TRBV27; d_gene: .; j_gene: TRBJ2-7; CDR3aa: CASSLRDRPYEQYF; CDR3nt: TGTGCCAGCAGTTTACGAGACAGGCCCTACGAGCAGTACTTC
v_gene: TRBV6-5; d_gene: TRBD1; j_gene: TRBJ2-2; CDR3aa: CASNLGQGGTGELFF; CDR3nt: TGTGCCAGCAACCTGGGACAGGGCGGAACCGGGGAGCTGTTTTTT
v_gene: TRBV13; d_gene: .; j_gene: TRBJ2-2; CDR3aa: CASSFRDLYTGELFF; CDR3nt: TGTGCCAGCAGCTTCCGGGACTTGTACACCGGGGAGCTGTTTTTT
v_gene: TRBV27; d_gene: .; j_gene: TRBJ1-4; CDR3aa: CASSTAREGEKLFF; CDR3nt: TGTGCCAGCAGTACTGCCAGGGAGGGTGAAAAACTGTTTTTT
v_gene: TRBV20-1; d_gene: .; j_gene: TRBJ2-7; CDR3aa: CSARTAYEQYF; CDR3nt: TGCAGTGCTCGGACAGCCTACGAGCAGTACTTC
v_gene: TRBV30; d_gene: .; j_gene: TRBJ1-1; CDR3aa: CAWSVRGQSEAFF; CDR3nt: TGTGCCTGGAGTGTACGAGGGCAGAGTGAAGCTTTCTTT